Included here is one T cell receptor beta chain sequence, with context. Its antigen is not identified. In germline, CDR1 is ENHRY, CDR2 SYGVKD. V was pared by 8 bases and J by 1 base, with 14 bases between. The CDR3 contains 14 residues. PCR employed 60 Vbeta and 13 Jbeta primers. As handled by the study authors: The authors later counted 70 million to 85 million unique TCR beta chains, about 11 million of them shared. Produced via immunoSEQ multiplex PCR; TCRdb's table is partial and in-frame only. The DNA was the basis for D and trimming; V, J and clone size are from that table. The sample includes about 160,000 clones, less than 90% of them seen just once. The data stem from a study of cytomegalovirus exposure and HLA in healthy donors. Study information: A data release that came early held approximately 85 million unique TCRs from HLA-typed donors. Study-level findings and limits: Among TCR beta chains, those listed as cytomegalovirus-associated numbered roughly 150. Reportedly, diagnosis of cytomegalovirus status by the classifier showed high specificity and sensitivity.

J is TRBJ1-1 and V is TRBV10-3, with D tentatively TRBD1 (5 bases). Sequences were obtained from PBMCs. This clonotype was obtained from a woman aged 18-29 years in good health and CMV-seronegative. CDR3 bases: TGTGCCATCCGGGGGATGAGCGAGAACACTGAAGCTTTCTTT. The encoded protein is CAIRGMSENTEAFF.